Listed below are T cell receptor beta chains from one sample, sequenced in a study of blood T cell repertoires in COVID-19. Generated by immunoSEQ multiplex PCR, the TCRdb table keeps only in-frame clones and is missing some. Of about 62,000 clones in the sample, about nine tenths were seen once. The sequencing input was peripheral blood. These receptors were obtained from a woman aged 80 or older with acute or convalescent COVID-19. CDR3s include the opening cysteine and the closing phenylalanine or tryptophan. D genes are given only for firm matches. Clone size appears in some rows only: once, few, many, or a class for an expanded clone.

cdr3_nt cdr3_aa clone_size cdr3_length j_call v_call d_call
TGTGCCTGGAGTCAACACCGGACAGGTCGAAACTATGGCTACACCTTC CAWSQHRTGRNYGYTF NA 16 TRBJ1-2 TRBV30 TRBD1
TGTGCCAGCAGTTTATACCAGGGGACAGCCGCCTACACCTTC CASSLYQGTAAYTF NA 14 TRBJ1-2 TRBV27 TRBD1
TGTGCCAGTAGTATAGACGCGCGGGGCCTCTCCTACAATGAGCAGTTCTTC CASSIDARGLSYNEQFF few 17 TRBJ2-1 TRBV19 NA
TGTGCCAGCAGCCTCGAGGGCAGGGGTCGCTACGAGCAGTACTTC CASSLEGRGRYEQYF NA 15 TRBJ2-7 TRBV7-6 NA
TGTGCCAGCAGCTCCGACAGGGGCCCCTACAATGAGCAGTTCTTC CASSSDRGPYNEQFF NA 15 TRBJ2-1 TRBV7-8 TRBD1
TGTGCCAGCAGCTTAACGGGAAGAGAAGATACGCAGTATTTT CASSLTGREDTQYF NA 14 TRBJ2-3 TRBV7-9 NA
TGTGCCAGCAGTTGGGACAGTCGGAATCAGCCCCAGCATTTT CASSWDSRNQPQHF NA 14 TRBJ1-5 TRBV2 TRBD1
TGCAGTGCTAGTAGCGAACGGTATACGCAGTATTTT CSASSERYTQYF NA 12 TRBJ2-3 TRBV20-1 NA
TGTGCCAGCAGATCCACAGGGGGCGGCAATCAGCCCCAGCATTTT CASRSTGGGNQPQHF NA 15 TRBJ1-5 TRBV5-8 TRBD1
TGTGCCAGCACTTCTGGGGGGGTAAGATATTACGAGCAGTACTTC CASTSGGVRYYEQYF NA 15 TRBJ2-7 TRBV7-9 TRBD2
TGTGCCAGCAGAAGGGACAGCGAAAATGAAAAACTGTTTTTT CASRRDSENEKLFF NA 14 TRBJ1-4 TRBV5-4 TRBD1
TGTGCCAGCAGCCAAGCTGCCCCCCAAGCAAAAACTGAAGCTTTCTTT CASSQAAPQAKTEAFF NA 16 TRBJ1-1 TRBV3-1/TRBV3-2 NA
TGTGCCAGCAGTGACGTACAGGGACGTGGCTACACCTTC CASSDVQGRGYTF NA 13 TRBJ1-2 TRBV6-1 NA
TGTGCCAGCAGCTTGCGGGGAGCCGGGGAAAAACTGTTTTTT CASSLRGAGEKLFF medium-sized 14 TRBJ1-4 TRBV5-8 NA
TGTGCCATCTCCCCTGAAGCTTTCTTT CAISPEAFF NA 9 TRBJ1-1 TRBV5-3 NA
TGTGCCAGCAGTCCAGGGGTTGGAGAGACCCAGTACTTC CASSPGVGETQYF NA 13 TRBJ2-5 TRBV5-5 NA
TGTGCCAGCAGCCTCGCTCGGGGGGCCGGAGGCTACACCTTC CASSLARGAGGYTF NA 14 TRBJ1-2 TRBV14 NA
TGTGCCAGCAGTCGACCGGAGGCGCTCTATGGCTACACCTTC CASSRPEALYGYTF NA 14 TRBJ1-2 TRBV5-6 NA
TGTGCCAGCTCACCATCGACAGGGGTATGGACTGAAGCTTTCTTT CASSPSTGVWTEAFF NA 15 TRBJ1-1 TRBV18 TRBD1
TGTGCCAGCAGCTTATATACTGGGGGGGACACAGATACGCAGTATTTT CASSLYTGGDTDTQYF NA 16 TRBJ2-3 TRBV7-3 TRBD2
TGTGCCAGCAGGTTCAAGGGGACTTTACGAAACACCATATATTTT CASRFKGTLRNTIYF once 15 TRBJ1-3 TRBV28 NA
TGCGCCAGCAGCTTGGAGCTCCGGGGGGCTGGGGCCAACGTCCTGACTTTC CASSLELRGAGANVLTF NA 17 TRBJ2-6 TRBV5-1 TRBD2